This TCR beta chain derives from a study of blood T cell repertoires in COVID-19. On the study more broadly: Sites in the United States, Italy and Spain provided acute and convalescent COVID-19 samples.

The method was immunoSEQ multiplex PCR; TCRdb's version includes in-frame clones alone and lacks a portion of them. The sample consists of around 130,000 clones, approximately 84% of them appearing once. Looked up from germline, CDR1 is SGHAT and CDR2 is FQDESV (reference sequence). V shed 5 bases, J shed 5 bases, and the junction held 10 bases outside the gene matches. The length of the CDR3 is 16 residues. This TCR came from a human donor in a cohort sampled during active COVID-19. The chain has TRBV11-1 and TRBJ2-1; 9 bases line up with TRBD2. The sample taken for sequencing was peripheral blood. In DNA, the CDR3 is TGTGCCAGCAGCCCCGGGGGGACTAGCAGCCACAATGAGCAGTTCTTC. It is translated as CASSPGGTSSHNEQFF.